Shown below are 2 T cell receptor beta chains from a single sample sequenced in a study of T cell changes during pregnancy in multiple sclerosis. The assay was immunoSEQ multiplex PCR, and TCRdb's table has in-frame clones only and misses some. The repertoire has tens of thousands of clones, around 91% of them found once; the top ten carry more than 0.35%. This material consisted of CD4+ T cells from peripheral blood mononuclear cells, taken in the second trimester of pregnancy. Receptor source: a female donor in good health, enrolled as a control in a pregnancy study.

In nucleotides, the CDR3 is TGTGCCAGTAGTATAGTAAGACAAAACAATCAGCCCCAGCATTTT. It yields the protein CASSIVRQNNQPQHF. The chain employs TRBV19 and TRBJ1-5; D not certain. Germline V gives CDR1 LNHDA, CDR2 SQIVND (reference sequence). The CDR3 runs to 15 residues. V lost 1 base and J 3 bases, leaving 10 bases between the germline ends.

Comments on this clone: At one end the junction does not follow the germline gene, possibly because of a read error. The chain couples TRBV7-7 to TRBJ2-7, with TRBD2 identical over 10 bases. Germline V CDR1 and CDR2: SSHAT, FNYEAQ (reference sequence). The CDR3 has 15 residues. Here the CDR3 DNA reads TGTGCTAGCAGCGCTGGGACTAGCGAAGCCTACGAGCAGTACTTC. It yields the protein CASSAGTSEAYEQYF.